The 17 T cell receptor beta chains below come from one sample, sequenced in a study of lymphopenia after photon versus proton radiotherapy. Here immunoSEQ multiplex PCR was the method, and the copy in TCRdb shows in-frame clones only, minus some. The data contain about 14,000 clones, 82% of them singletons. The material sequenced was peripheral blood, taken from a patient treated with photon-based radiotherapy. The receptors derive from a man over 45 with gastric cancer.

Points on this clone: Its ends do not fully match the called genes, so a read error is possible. The CDR3, as DNA: TGTGCCAGCAGCTTGACTTCAACCCTCCACTTT. Translated, it gives CASSLTSTLHF. J is TRBJ1-6 and V is TRBV11-2; no firm D call. The CDR3 is 11 residues long. Germline lookup yields CDR1 SGHAT and CDR2 FQNNGV.

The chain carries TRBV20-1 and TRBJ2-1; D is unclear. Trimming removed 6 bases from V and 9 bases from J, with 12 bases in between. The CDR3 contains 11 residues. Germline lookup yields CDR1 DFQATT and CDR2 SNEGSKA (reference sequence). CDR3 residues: CSAPVGIEQFF. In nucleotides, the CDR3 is TGCAGTGCCCCAGTGGGTATTGAGCAGTTCTTC.

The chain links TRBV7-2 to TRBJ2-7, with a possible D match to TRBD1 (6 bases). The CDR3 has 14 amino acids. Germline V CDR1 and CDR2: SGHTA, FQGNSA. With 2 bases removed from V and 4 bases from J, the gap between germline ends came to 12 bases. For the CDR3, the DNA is TGTGCCAGCAGCTTACACGGCAGGGGTTACGAGCAGTACTTC. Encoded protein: CASSLHGRGYEQYF. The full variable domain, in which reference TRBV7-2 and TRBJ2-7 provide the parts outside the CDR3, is GAGVSQSPSNKVTEKGKDVELRCDPISGHTALYWYRQSLGQGLEFLIYFQGNSAPDKSGLPSDRFSAERTGGSVSTLTIQRTQQEDSAVYLCASSLHGRGYEQYFGPGTRLTVT.

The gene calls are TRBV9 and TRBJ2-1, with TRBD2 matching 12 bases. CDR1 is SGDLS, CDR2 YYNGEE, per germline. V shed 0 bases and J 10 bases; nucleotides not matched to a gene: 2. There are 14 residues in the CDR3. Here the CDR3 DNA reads TGTGCCAGCAGCGTAGAGACTAGCGGGGGAGAGCAGTTCTTC. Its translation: CASSVETSGGEQFF.

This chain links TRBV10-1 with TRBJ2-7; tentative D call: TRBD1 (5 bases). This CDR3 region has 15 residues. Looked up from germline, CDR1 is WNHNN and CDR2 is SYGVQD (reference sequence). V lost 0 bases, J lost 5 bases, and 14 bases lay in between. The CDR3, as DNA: TGCGCCAGCAGTGAGTCGGGGCAGCTGGTCCACGAGCAGTACTTC. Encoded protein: CASSESGQLVHEQYF.

The CDR3 DNA is TGCGCCAGCAGCTTCTCCGGGACTTTTAACTATGGCTACACCTTC. Translating it yields CASSFSGTFNYGYTF. The chain links TRBV5-1 to TRBJ1-2, with a weak D call TRBD1 (5 bases). Trimming removed 2 bases from V and 1 base from J, with 12 bases in between. The CDR3 extends over 15 amino acids. CDR1 and CDR2 from the germline V gene are SGHRS and YFSETQ.

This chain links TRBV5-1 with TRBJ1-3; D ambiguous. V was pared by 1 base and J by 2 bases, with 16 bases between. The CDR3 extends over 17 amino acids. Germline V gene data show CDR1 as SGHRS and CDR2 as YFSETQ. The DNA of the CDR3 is TGCGCCAGCAGCTTGAAGCCACAGTCCGGAGCTGGAAACACCATATATTTT. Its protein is CASSLKPQSGAGNTIYF.

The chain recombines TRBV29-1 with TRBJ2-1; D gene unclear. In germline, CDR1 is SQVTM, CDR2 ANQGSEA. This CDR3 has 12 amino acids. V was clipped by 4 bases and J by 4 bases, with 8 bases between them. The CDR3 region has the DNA TGCAGCGTTGGCAGAGAGTACAATGAGCAGTTCTTC. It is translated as CSVGREYNEQFF.

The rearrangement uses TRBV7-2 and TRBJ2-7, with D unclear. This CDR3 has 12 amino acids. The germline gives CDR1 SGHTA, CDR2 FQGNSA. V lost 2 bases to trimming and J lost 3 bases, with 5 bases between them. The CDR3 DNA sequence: TGTGCCAGCAGCTTAACAAGCTACGAGCAGTACTTC. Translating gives CASSLTSYEQYF.

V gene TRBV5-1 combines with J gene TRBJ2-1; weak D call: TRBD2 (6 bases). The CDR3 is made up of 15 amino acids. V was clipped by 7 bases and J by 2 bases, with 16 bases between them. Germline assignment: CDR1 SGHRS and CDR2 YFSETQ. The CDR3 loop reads CASSLGGLPYNEQFF. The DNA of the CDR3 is TGCGCCAGCTCCCTCGGGGGACTCCCCTACAATGAGCAGTTCTTC.

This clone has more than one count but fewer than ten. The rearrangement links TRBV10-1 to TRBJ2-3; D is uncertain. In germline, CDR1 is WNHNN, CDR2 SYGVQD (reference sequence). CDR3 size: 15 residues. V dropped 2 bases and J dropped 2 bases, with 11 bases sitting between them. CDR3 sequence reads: CASSEGQEITDTQYF. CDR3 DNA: TGCGCCAGCAGTGAGGGCCAGGAAATCACAGATACGCAGTATTTT.

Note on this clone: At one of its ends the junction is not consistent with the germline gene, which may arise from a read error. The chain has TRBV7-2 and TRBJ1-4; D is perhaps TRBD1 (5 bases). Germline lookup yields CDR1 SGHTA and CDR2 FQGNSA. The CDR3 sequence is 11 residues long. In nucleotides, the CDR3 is TGTGCCAGCAGCTTAGTGGGGCAAGTTTCGTTT. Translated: CASSLVGQVSF. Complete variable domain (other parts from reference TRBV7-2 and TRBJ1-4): GAGVSQSPSNKVTEKGKDVELRCDPISGHTALYWYRQSLGQGLEFLIYFQGNSAPDKSGLPSDRFSAERTGGSVSTLTIQRTQQEDSAVYLCASSLVGQVSFGSGTQLSVL.

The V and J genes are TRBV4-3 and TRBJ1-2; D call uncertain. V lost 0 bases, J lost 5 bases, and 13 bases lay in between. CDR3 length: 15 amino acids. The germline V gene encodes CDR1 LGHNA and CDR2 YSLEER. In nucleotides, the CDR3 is TGCGCCAGCAGCCAAGATGTTCGGGCCAGATATGGCTACACCTTC. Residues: CASSQDVRARYGYTF.

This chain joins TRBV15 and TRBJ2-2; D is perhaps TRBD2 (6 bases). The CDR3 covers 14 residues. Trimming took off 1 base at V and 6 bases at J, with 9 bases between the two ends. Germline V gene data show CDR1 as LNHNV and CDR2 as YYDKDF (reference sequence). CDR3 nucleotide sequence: TGTGCCACCAGCAGAGGGGGGGAGGCCGGGGAGCTGTTTTTT. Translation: CATSRGGEAGELFF.

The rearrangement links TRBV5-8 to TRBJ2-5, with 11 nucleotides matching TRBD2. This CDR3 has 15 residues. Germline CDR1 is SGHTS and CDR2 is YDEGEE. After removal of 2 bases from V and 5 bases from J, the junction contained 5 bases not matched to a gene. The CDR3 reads CASSFSGGAGETQYF. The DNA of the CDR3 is TGTGCCAGCAGCTTTAGCGGGGGGGCCGGTGAGACCCAGTACTTC.

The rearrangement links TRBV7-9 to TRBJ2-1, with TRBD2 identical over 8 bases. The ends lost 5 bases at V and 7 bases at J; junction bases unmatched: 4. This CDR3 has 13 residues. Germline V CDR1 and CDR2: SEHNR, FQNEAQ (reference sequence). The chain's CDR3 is CASSHSGVNEQFF. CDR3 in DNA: TGTGCCAGCAGCCATAGCGGGGTGAATGAGCAGTTCTTC.

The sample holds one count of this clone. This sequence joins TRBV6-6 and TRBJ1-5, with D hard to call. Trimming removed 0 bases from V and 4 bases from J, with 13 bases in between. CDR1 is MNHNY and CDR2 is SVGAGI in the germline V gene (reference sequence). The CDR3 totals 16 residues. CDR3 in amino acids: CASSYSAHSVNQPQHF. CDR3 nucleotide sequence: TGTGCCAGCAGTTACTCGGCGCATTCCGTAAATCAGCCCCAGCATTTT.